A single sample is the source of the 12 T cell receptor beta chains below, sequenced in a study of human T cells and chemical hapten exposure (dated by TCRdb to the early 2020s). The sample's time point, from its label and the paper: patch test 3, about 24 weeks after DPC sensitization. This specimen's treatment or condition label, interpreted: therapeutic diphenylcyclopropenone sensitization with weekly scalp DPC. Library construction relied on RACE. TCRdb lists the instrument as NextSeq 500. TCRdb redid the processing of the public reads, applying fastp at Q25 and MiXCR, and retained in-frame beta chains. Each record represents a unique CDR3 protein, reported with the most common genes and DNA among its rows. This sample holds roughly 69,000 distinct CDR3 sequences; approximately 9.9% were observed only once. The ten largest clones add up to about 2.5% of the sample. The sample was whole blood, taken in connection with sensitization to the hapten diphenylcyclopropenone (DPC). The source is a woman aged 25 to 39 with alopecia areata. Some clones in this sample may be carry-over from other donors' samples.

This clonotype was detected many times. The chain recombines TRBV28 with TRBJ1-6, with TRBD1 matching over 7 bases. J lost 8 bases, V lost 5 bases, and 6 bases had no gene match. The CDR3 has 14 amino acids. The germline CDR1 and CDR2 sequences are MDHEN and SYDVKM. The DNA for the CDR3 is TGTGCCAGCAGTCCGAACAGGGGTTATTCACCCCTCCACTTT. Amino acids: CASSPNRGYSPLHF.

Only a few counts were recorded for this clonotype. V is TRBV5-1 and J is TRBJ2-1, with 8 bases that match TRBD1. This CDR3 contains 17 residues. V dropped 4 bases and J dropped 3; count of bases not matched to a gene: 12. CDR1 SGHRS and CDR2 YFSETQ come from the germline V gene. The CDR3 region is CASSPLLRTGNYNEQFF. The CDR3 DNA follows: TGCGCCAGCAGCCCGCTATTGCGGACAGGGAACTACAATGAGCAGTTCTTC.

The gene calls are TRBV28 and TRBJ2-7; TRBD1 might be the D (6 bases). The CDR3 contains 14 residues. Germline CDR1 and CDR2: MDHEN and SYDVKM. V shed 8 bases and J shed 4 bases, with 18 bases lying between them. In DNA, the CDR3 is TGTGCCAGCTCAGCTACCGAGGGGGTTTACGAGCAGTACTTC. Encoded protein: CASSATEGVYEQYF.

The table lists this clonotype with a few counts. As DNA, the CDR3 is TGCGCCAGCAGCTACGACGGGGGACGGAACTATGGCTACACCTTC. Its protein is CASSYDGGRNYGYTF. The chain links TRBV4-1 to TRBJ1-2; tentative D call: TRBD1 (5 bases). CDR1 and CDR2 (germline): MGHRA, YSYEKL. The CDR3 consists of 15 residues. Trimming took 5 bases from V and 2 from J, leaving 15 bases between them.

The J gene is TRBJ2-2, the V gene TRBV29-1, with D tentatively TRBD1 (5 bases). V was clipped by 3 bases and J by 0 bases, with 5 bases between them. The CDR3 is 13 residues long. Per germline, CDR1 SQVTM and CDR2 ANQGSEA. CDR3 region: CSVDRANTGELFF. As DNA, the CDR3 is TGCAGCGTTGACAGGGCGAACACCGGGGAGCTGTTTTTT.

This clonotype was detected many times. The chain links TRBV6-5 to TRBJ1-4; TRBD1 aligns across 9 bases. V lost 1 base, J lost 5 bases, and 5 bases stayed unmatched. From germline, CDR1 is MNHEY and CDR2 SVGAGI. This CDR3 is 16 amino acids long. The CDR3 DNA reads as TGTGCCAGCAGTTACTTCTCCGGGACAGGGAATGAAAAACTGTTTTTT. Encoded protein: CASSYFSGTGNEKLFF.

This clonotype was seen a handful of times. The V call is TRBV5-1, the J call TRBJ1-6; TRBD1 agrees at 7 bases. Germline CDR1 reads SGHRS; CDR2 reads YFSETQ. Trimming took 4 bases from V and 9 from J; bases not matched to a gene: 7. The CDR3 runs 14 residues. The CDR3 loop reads CASSVGQASSPLHF. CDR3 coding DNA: TGCGCCAGCAGCGTAGGACAGGCGTCTTCACCCCTCCACTTT.

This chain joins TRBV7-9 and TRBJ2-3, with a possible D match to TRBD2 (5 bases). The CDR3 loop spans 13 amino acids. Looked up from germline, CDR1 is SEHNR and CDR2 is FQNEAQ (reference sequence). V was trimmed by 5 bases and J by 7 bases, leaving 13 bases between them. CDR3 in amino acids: CASSPDQRNTQYF. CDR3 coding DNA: TGTGCCAGCAGCCCTGACCAGCGGAATACGCAGTATTTT.

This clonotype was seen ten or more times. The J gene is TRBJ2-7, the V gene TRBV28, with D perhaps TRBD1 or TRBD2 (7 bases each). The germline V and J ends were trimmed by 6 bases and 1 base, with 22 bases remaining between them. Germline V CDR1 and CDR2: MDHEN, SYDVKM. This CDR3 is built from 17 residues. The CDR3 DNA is TGTGCCAGCAGCACCCCAGGGGGGGGCCCAAATTCCTACGAGCAGTACTTC. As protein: CASSTPGGGPNSYEQYF.

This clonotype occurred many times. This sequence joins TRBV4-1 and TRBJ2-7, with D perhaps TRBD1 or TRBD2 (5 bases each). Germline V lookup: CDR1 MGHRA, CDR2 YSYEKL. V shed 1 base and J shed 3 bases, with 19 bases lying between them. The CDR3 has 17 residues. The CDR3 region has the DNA TGCGCCAGCAGCCAAGCGATCACCCCGGGACGAGGCTACGAGCAGTACTTC. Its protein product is CASSQAITPGRGYEQYF.

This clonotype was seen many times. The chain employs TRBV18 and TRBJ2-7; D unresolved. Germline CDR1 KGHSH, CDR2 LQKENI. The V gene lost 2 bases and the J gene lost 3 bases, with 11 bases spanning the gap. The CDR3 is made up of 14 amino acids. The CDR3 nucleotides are TGTGCCAGCTCACCAAAAGAGAGCAACTACGAGCAGTACTTC. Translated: CASSPKESNYEQYF.

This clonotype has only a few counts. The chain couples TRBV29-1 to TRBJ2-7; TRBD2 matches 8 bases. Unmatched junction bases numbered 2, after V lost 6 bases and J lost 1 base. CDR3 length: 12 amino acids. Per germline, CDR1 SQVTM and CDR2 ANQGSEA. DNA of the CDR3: TGCAGCGTGGTAGCGGGGTCCTACGAGCAGTACTTC. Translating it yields CSVVAGSYEQYF.